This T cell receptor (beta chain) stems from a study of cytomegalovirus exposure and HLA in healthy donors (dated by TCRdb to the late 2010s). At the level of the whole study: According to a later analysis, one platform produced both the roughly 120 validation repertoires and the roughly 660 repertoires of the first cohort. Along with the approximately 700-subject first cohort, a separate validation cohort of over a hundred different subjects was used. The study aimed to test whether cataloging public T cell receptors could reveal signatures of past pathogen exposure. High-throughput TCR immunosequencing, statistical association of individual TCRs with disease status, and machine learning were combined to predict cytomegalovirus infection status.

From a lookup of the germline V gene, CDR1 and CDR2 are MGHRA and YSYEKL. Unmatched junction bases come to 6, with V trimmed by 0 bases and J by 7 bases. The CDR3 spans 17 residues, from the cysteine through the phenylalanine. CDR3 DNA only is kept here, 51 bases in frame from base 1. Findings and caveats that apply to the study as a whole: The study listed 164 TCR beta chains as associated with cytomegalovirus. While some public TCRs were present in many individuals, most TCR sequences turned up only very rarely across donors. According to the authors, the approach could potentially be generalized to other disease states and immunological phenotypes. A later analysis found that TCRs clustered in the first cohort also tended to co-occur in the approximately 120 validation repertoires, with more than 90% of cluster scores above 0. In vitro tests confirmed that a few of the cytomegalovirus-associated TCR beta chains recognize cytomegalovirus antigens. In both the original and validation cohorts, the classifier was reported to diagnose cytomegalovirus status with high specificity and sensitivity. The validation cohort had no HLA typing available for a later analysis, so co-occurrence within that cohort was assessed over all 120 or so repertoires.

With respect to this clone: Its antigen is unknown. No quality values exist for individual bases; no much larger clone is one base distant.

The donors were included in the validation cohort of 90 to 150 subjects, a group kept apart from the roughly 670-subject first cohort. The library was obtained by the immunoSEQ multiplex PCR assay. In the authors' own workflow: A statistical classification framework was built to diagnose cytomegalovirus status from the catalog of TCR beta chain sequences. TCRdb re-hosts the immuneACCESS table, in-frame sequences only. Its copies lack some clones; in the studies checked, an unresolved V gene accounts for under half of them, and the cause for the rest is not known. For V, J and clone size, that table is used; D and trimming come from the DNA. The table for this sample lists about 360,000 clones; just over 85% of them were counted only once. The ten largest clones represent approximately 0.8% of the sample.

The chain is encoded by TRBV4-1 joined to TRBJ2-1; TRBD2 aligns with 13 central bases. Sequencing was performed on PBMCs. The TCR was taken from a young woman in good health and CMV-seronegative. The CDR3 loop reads CASSQDWGLAGRNEQFF. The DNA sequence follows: TGCGCCAGCAGCCAAGATTGGGGACTAGCGGGAAGGAATGAGCAGTTCTTC.